The T cell receptor (beta chain) under discussion was sequenced for a study of identical twins. MiXCR, run by TCRdb on the 5' RACE reads, gives a single entry per CDR3 protein. The sample lists a few hundred thousand distinct CDR3 sequences, about 18% seen once, with roughly 12% in the top ten. The V and J ends lost 6 bases and 0 bases, in that order; junction bases with no gene match: 8. Germline CDR1 is DFQATT and CDR2 is SNEGSKA (reference sequence). CDR3 size: 15 residues. The chain couples TRBV20-1 to TRBJ2-1; TRBD2 matches at 7 bases. Sequencing was carried out using naive T cells sorted from blood. This clonotype originated in a man aged 50 to 59 in good health. The CDR3 is CSAILARSSYNEQFF. CDR3 sequence (DNA): TGCAGTGCGATACTAGCGCGAAGCTCCTACAATGAGCAGTTCTTC.